This is a list of T cell receptor beta chains from one sample in a study of shared clonotypes between healthy human individuals. Produced via immunoSEQ multiplex PCR; TCRdb's table is partial and in-frame only. Among around 500,000 clones listed, 70% to 85% were seen once. Source material: PBMCs. These receptors were taken from a woman in her 40s in good health. Some clones in this sample may be carry-over from other donors' samples. CDR3s include the opening cysteine and the closing phenylalanine or tryptophan. A D gene is named only where the DNA matches it firmly. Size is omitted from some rows. Given values are once, few, many or a class for expanded clones.

D: TRBD2; J: TRBJ2-3; V: TRBV4-3; size: NA; CDR3: CASSQDWAKTSGSTDTQYF; DNA: TGCGCCAGCAGCCAAGATTGGGCAAAGACTAGCGGGAGCACAGATACGCAGTATTTT
D: TRBD2; J: TRBJ2-1; V: TRBV7-8; size: NA; CDR3: CASSLGPAGAYNEQFF; DNA: TGTGCCAGCAGCTTAGGGCCAGCGGGAGCCTACAATGAGCAGTTCTTC
D: TRBD2; J: TRBJ2-3; V: TRBV15; size: NA; CDR3: CATSRDLASGDRTDTQYF; DNA: TGTGCCACCAGCAGAGATCTGGCTAGCGGGGATCGCACAGATACGCAGTATTTT
D: NA; J: TRBJ2-7; V: TRBV6-6; size: many; CDR3: CASSYTPREQYF; DNA: TGTGCCAGCAGTTACACCCCGCGGGAGCAGTACTTC
D: NA; J: TRBJ2-4; V: TRBV20-1; size: NA; CDR3: CSASSGDIQYF; DNA: TGCAGTGCTAGTTCTGGGGACATTCAGTACTTC
D: NA; J: TRBJ1-1; V: TRBV28; size: NA; CDR3: CASLKLLGTQSNTEAFF; DNA: TGTGCCAGCCTAAAACTTCTGGGGACTCAATCGAACACTGAAGCTTTCTTT
D: NA; J: TRBJ2-3; V: TRBV25-1; size: NA; CDR3: CASSVADTQYF; DNA: TGTGCCAGCAGTGTTGCAGATACGCAGTATTTT
D: NA; J: TRBJ2-7; V: TRBV18; size: NA; CDR3: CASLAADSYEQYF; DNA: TGTGCCAGCTTAGCGGCCGACTCCTACGAGCAGTACTTC
D: NA; J: TRBJ2-6; V: TRBV2; size: NA; CDR3: CASRATSVGANVLTF; DNA: TGTGCCAGCAGAGCAACATCGGTCGGGGCCAACGTCCTGACTTTC
D: TRBD1; J: TRBJ2-7; V: TRBV7-2; size: NA; CDR3: CASRSPGQSYEQYF; DNA: TGTGCCAGCAGGTCTCCGGGACAGTCCTACGAGCAGTACTTC
D: NA; J: TRBJ2-3; V: TRBV7-2; size: few; CDR3: CASSPTTSTDTQYF; DNA: TGTGCCAGCAGCCCTACTACGAGCACAGATACGCAGTATTTT
D: NA; J: TRBJ1-1; V: TRBV18; size: NA; CDR3: CASSPQGWMNTEAFF; DNA: TGTGCCAGCTCACCACAGGGCTGGATGAACACTGAAGCTTTCTTT
D: TRBD2; J: TRBJ2-2; V: TRBV28; size: NA; CDR3: CASRTSGRGELFF; DNA: TGTGCCAGCAGAACCAGCGGGAGGGGGGAGCTGTTTTTT
D: NA; J: TRBJ1-1; V: TRBV9; size: NA; CDR3: CASQPQGWDTEAFF; DNA: TGTGCCAGTCAACCACAGGGATGGGACACTGAAGCTTTCTTT
D: TRBD2; J: TRBJ2-7; V: TRBV7-9; size: many; CDR3: CASSLGGLAGVSYEQYF; DNA: TGTGCCAGCAGCTTAGGGGGACTAGCGGGAGTTTCCTACGAGCAGTACTTC
D: TRBD2; J: TRBJ2-3; V: TRBV18; size: NA; CDR3: CASSPTSGSDTQYF; DNA: TGTGCCAGCTCGCCGACTAGCGGGAGTGATACGCAGTATTTT
D: NA; J: TRBJ2-3; V: TRBV27; size: few; CDR3: CASSRDTGYLTDTQYF; DNA: TGTGCCAGCAGCCGGGACACCGGTTACCTCACAGATACGCAGTATTTT
D: TRBD2; J: TRBJ2-7; V: TRBV9; size: NA; CDR3: CASSPGAGALYEQYF; DNA: TGTGCCAGCAGCCCCGGAGCGGGAGCGCTCTACGAGCAGTACTTC
D: TRBD1; J: TRBJ2-6; V: TRBV10-2; size: NA; CDR3: CASSEAGGAPGANVLTF; DNA: TGCGCCAGCAGTGAGGCAGGGGGCGCCCCTGGGGCCAACGTCCTGACTTTC
D: NA; J: TRBJ2-5; V: TRBV30; size: once; CDR3: CAWSWRDLGTQYF; DNA: TGTGCCTGGAGTTGGAGGGATCTAGGGACCCAGTACTTC
D: NA; J: TRBJ2-3; V: TRBV7-3; size: NA; CDR3: CASSLASDTQYF; DNA: TGTGCCAGCAGCTTAGCGTCAGATACGCAGTATTTT
D: NA; J: TRBJ2-3; V: TRBV5-1; size: NA; CDR3: CASSLFNPNSDTQYF; DNA: TGCGCCAGCAGCTTGTTTAACCCAAATTCGGATACGCAGTATTTT
D: NA; J: TRBJ1-2; V: TRBV18; size: once; CDR3: CASSQGHVLANYGYTF; DNA: TGTGCCAGCTCCCAAGGACACGTACTAGCTAACTATGGCTACACCTTC
D: NA; J: TRBJ2-5; V: TRBV10-2; size: NA; CDR3: CASRDGLQETQYF; DNA: TGCGCCAGCAGGGATGGACTACAAGAGACCCAGTACTTC
D: NA; J: TRBJ2-7; V: TRBV7-9; size: NA; CDR3: CASSLVGGGPYEQYF; DNA: TGTGCCAGCAGCTTAGTAGGGGGAGGGCCTTACGAGCAGTACTTC
D: TRBD2; J: TRBJ2-7; V: TRBV11-2; size: NA; CDR3: CASSPRSGSAAYEQYF; DNA: TGTGCCAGCAGCCCCCGAAGCGGGAGCGCGGCCTACGAGCAGTACTTC
D: NA; J: TRBJ2-7; V: TRBV4-3; size: few; CDR3: CASSQEADGVEQYF; DNA: TGCGCCAGCAGCCAAGAGGCGGACGGGGTCGAGCAGTACTTC
D: TRBD1; J: TRBJ2-7; V: TRBV28; size: NA; CDR3: CASSLGDREGEQYF; DNA: TGTGCCAGCAGTTTGGGGGACAGGGAGGGCGAGCAGTACTTC
D: NA; J: TRBJ1-1; V: TRBV7-3; size: NA; CDR3: CASSFRMNTEAFF; DNA: TGTGCCAGCAGCTTCCGGATGAACACTGAAGCTTTCTTT
D: TRBD1; J: TRBJ2-7; V: TRBV28; size: once; CDR3: CASTPVPGGAYEQYF; DNA: TGTGCCAGCACTCCAGTTCCAGGGGGCGCTTACGAGCAGTACTTC
D: NA; J: TRBJ1-1; V: TRBV28; size: once; CDR3: CASSLGQINTEAFF; DNA: TGTGCCAGCAGTTTGGGACAAATTAACACTGAAGCTTTCTTT
D: NA; J: TRBJ1-1; V: TRBV11-1; size: NA; CDR3: CASSWTNLNTEAFF; DNA: TGTGCCAGCAGCTGGACAAATTTGAACACTGAAGCTTTCTTT
D: TRBD1; J: TRBJ1-2; V: TRBV2; size: NA; CDR3: CASSRDRGRDGYTF; DNA: TGTGCCAGCAGTAGGGACAGGGGGCGGGATGGCTACACCTTC
D: NA; J: TRBJ2-5; V: TRBV7-3; size: few; CDR3: CASSRGTEETQYF; DNA: TGTGCCAGCAGCCGCGGGACAGAAGAGACCCAGTACTTC
D: NA; J: TRBJ2-2; V: TRBV2; size: NA; CDR3: CASSLFGGFGGELFF; DNA: TGTGCCAGCAGCCTCTTTGGGGGGTTTGGCGGGGAGCTGTTTTTT
D: NA; J: TRBJ2-5; V: TRBV5-1; size: NA; CDR3: CASSTGRIQETQYF; DNA: TGCGCCAGCAGCACGGGACGGATCCAAGAGACCCAGTACTTC
D: NA; J: TRBJ1-1; V: TRBV7-9; size: NA; CDR3: CASSPWRNTEAFF; DNA: TGTGCCAGCAGCCCCTGGAGGAACACTGAAGCTTTCTTT
D: NA; J: TRBJ2-7; V: TRBV28; size: NA; CDR3: CASSSTPSRAQYF; DNA: TGTGCCAGCAGTTCAACCCCCTCGCGGGCGCAGTACTTC
D: NA; J: TRBJ1-4; V: TRBV19; size: NA; CDR3: CASSRDHNEKLFF; DNA: TGTGCCAGTAGTCGGGACCATAATGAAAAACTGTTTTTT
D: NA; J: TRBJ1-5; V: TRBV7-8; size: NA; CDR3: CASSFSGNQPQHF; DNA: TGTGCCAGCAGCTTTTCGGGAAATCAGCCCCAGCATTTT
D: NA; J: TRBJ1-1; V: TRBV10-2; size: NA; CDR3: CASRQAGTEAFF; DNA: TGCGCCTCACGACAGGCGGGGACTGAAGCTTTCTTT
D: TRBD1; J: TRBJ2-7; V: TRBV6-1; size: many; CDR3: CASSEQTGEAYEQYF; DNA: TGTGCCAGCAGTGAACAGACAGGGGAGGCCTACGAGCAGTACTTC
D: NA; J: TRBJ1-4; V: TRBV4-1; size: NA; CDR3: CASSQWPSGEKLFF; DNA: TGCGCCAGCAGCCAATGGCCCTCGGGTGAAAAACTGTTTTTT
D: NA; J: TRBJ2-1; V: TRBV6-5; size: NA; CDR3: CASSTLASEQFF; DNA: TGTGCCAGCAGTACCCTAGCGAGTGAGCAGTTCTTC
D: TRBD1; J: TRBJ1-4; V: TRBV28; size: few; CDR3: CASRRQGAEKLFF; DNA: TGTGCCAGCCGGAGGCAGGGGGCTGAAAAACTGTTTTTT
D: TRBD2; J: TRBJ2-7; V: TRBV18; size: once; CDR3: CASSRGTSGRSSYEQYF; DNA: TGTGCCAGCTCACGGGGGACTAGCGGGAGGAGCTCCTACGAGCAGTACTTC
D: TRBD1; J: TRBJ1-5; V: TRBV7-9; size: NA; CDR3: CASSQGAGQPQHF; DNA: TGTGCCAGCAGCCAGGGGGCAGGTCAGCCCCAGCATTTT
D: NA; J: TRBJ2-7; V: TRBV7-2; size: NA; CDR3: CASSPGVVGEQYF; DNA: TGTGCCAGCAGCCCGGGGGTAGTAGGAGAGCAGTACTTC
D: NA; J: TRBJ1-5; V: TRBV14; size: NA; CDR3: CASSQGAQPQHF; DNA: TGTGCCAGCAGCCAGGGGGCTCAGCCCCAGCATTTT
D: TRBD1; J: TRBJ2-5; V: TRBV10-3; size: once; CDR3: CAISPGQGFSETQYF; DNA: TGTGCCATCAGTCCGGGACAGGGTTTTTCAGAGACCCAGTACTTC
D: NA; J: TRBJ2-7; V: TRBV4-1; size: NA; CDR3: CASSQQEFPDEQYF; DNA: TGCGCCAGCAGCCAACAGGAGTTCCCTGACGAGCAGTACTTC
D: NA; J: TRBJ2-7; V: TRBV7-9; size: NA; CDR3: CASTPRGQGPLSSYEQYF; DNA: TGTGCCAGCACCCCTCGGGGGCAGGGTCCCCTAAGCTCCTACGAGCAGTACTTC
D: TRBD2; J: TRBJ2-7; V: TRBV18; size: NA; CDR3: CASSPRTSGTYEQYF; DNA: TGTGCCAGCTCACCACGGACTAGCGGAACCTACGAGCAGTACTTC
D: TRBD2; J: TRBJ2-1; V: TRBV27; size: NA; CDR3: CASSSTGRTSWNEQFF; DNA: TGTGCCAGCAGTTCTACGGGCCGGACTAGTTGGAATGAGCAGTTCTTC
D: NA; J: TRBJ2-1; V: TRBV18; size: NA; CDR3: CASSPPKPGYEQFF; DNA: TGTGCCAGCTCACCACCCAAACCAGGCTATGAGCAGTTCTTC